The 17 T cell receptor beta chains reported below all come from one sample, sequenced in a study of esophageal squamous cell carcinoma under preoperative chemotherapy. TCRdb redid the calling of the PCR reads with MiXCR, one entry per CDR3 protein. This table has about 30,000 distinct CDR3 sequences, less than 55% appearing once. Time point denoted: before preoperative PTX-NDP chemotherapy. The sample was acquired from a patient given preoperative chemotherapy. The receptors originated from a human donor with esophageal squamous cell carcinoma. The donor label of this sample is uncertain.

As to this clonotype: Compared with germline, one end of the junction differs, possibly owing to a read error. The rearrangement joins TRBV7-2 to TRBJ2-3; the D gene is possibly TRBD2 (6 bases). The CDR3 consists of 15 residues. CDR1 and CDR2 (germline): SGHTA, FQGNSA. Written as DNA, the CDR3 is TGTGCCAGCGGCTCGGGGCTGGGAGGCGAAAACACGCAGTATTTC. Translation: CASGSGLGGENTQYF.

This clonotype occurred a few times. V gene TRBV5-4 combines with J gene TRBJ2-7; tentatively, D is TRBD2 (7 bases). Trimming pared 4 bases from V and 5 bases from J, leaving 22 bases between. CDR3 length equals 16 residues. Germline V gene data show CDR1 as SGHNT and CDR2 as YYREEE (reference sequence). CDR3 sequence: CASSGGAGTTQDEQYF. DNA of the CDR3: TGTGCCAGCAGCGGGGGGGCTGGGACCACTCAAGACGAGCAGTACTTC.

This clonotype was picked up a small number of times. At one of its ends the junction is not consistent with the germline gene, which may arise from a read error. The DNA for the CDR3 is TGTGCCAGCAGCCCACAGGGGGTGAGAGGGAAAAACATGCAGTATTTC. Translation gives CASSPQGVRGKNMQYF. This chain uses TRBV7-2 with TRBJ2-4; 8 bases are a match to TRBD1. CDR1 SGHTA and CDR2 FQGNSA come from the germline V gene. The CDR3 consists of 16 residues.

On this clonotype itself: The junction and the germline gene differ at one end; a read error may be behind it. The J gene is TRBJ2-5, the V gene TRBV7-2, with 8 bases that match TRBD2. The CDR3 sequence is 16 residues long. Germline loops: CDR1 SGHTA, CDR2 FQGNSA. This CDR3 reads CVSGGPGGRDQDTQYF. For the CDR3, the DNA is TGTGTCAGCGGGGGACCCGGGGGCCGTGACCAAGACACCCAGTACTTC.

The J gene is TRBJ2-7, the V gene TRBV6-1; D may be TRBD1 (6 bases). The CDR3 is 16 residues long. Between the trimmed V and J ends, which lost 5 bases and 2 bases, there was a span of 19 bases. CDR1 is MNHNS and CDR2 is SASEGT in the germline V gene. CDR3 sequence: CASSPRSLTGTYEQYF. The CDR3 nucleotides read TGTGCCAGCAGTCCCCGATCTCTTACAGGGACCTACGAGCAGTACTTC.

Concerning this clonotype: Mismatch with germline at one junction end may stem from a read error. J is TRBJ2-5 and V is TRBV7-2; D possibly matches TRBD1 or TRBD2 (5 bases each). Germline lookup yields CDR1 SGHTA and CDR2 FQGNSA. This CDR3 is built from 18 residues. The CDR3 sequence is CASSLGGGAGRGEDTQYF. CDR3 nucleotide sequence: TGTGCCAGCAGCTTAGGCGGTGGGGCGGGCCGCGGCGAAGATACCCAGTACTTC.

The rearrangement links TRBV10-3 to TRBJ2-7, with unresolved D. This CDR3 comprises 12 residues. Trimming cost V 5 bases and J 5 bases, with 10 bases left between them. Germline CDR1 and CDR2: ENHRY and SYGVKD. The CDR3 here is CAISPTSNEQYF. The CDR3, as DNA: TGTGCCATCAGTCCCACTTCTAACGAGCAGTACTTC.

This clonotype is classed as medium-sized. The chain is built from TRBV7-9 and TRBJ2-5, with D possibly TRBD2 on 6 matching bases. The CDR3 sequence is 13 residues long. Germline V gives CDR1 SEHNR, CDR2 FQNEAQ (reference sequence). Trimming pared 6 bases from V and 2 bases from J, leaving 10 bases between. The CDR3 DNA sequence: TGTGCCAGCAGTTCCGGGACTCAAGAGACCCAGTACTTC. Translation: CASSSGTQETQYF. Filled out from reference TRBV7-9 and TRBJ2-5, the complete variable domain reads DTGVSQNPRHKITKRGQNVTFRCDPISEHNRLYWYRQTLGQGPEFLTYFQNEAQLEKSRLLSDRFSAERPKGSFSTLEIQRTEQGDSAMYLCASSSGTQETQYFGPGTRLLVL.

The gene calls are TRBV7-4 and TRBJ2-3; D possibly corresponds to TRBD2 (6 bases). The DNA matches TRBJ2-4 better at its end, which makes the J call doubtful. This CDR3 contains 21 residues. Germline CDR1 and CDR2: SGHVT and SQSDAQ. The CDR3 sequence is CASSLPRDRRAGLSDTDTQYF. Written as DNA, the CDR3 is TGTGCCAGCAGCTTACCCCGGGACCGGCGGGCGGGACTGAGTGACACAGATACTCAGTACTTC.

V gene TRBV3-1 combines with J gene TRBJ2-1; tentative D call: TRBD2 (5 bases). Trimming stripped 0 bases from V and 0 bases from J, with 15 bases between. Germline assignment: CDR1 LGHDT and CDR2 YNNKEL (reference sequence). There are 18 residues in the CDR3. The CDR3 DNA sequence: TGTGCCAGCAGCCAAGATAACGACTACTATGACTCCTACAATGAGCAGTTCTTC. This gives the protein CASSQDNDYYDSYNEQFF.

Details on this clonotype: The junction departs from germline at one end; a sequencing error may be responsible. CDR3 residues: CARSLGARIPGGAKNTQYF. The CDR3 bases are TGTGCCAGGAGCTTGGGTGCGCGCATCCCGGGGGGAGCCAAAAACACTCAGTACTTC. The chain employs TRBV7-6 and TRBJ2-5; TRBD2 matches 7 bases. Germline V gene data show CDR1 as SGHVS and CDR2 as FNYEAQ. This CDR3 spans 19 amino acids.

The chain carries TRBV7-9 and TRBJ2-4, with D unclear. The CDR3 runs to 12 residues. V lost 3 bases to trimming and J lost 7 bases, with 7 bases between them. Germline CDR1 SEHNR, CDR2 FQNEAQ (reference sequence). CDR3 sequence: CASSLTENIQYF. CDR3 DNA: TGTGCCAGCAGCTTGACCGAGAACATTCAGTACTTC.

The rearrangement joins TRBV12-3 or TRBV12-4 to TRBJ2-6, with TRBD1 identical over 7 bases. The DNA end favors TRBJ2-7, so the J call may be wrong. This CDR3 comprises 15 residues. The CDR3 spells CASSFRGGAFYEQYF. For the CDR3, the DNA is TGTGCCAGCAGTTTTCGAGGGGGCGCTTTCTACGAGCAGTACTTC.

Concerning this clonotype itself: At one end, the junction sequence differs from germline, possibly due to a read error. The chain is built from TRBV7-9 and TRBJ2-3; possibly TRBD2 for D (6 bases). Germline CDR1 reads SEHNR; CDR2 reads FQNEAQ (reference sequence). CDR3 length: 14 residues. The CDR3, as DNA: TGTGCGAGCAGCGGGCAAGCTGGCTCAGATACGCAGTATTTC. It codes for CASSGQAGSDTQYF.

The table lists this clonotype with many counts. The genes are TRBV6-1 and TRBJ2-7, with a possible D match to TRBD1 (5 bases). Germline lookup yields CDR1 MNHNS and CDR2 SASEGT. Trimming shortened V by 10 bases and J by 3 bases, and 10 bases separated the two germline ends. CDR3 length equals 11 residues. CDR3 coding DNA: TGTGCCATAGGGGTGAACTACGAGCAGTACTTC. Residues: CAIGVNYEQYF.

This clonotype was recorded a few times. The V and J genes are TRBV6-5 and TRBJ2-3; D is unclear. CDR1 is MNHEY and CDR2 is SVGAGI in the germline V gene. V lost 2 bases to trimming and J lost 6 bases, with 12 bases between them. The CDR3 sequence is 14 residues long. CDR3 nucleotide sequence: TGTGCCAGCAGTTACAAACCCGACGGGGATACGCAGTATTTT. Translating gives CASSYKPDGDTQYF.

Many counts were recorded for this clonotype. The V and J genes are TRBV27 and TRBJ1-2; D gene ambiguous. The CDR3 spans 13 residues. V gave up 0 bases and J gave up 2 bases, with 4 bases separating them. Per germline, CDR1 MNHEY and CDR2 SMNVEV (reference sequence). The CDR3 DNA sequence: TGTGCCAGCAGTTTATCAGAGAACTATGGCTACACCTTC. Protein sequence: CASSLSENYGYTF.